This TCR beta chain is drawn from a study of blood T cell repertoires in COVID-19. Deletions cut 3 bases from V and 2 bases from J, with 13 bases between. Germline loops: CDR1 SNHLY, CDR2 FYNNEI. The CDR3 is 15 amino acids. This clone was seen repeatedly, ten times or more. Assay: immunoSEQ multiplex PCR; the TCRdb copy retains only in-frame clones and omits some. The sample lists 180,000 or so clones; 82% were seen once. The chain couples TRBV2 to TRBJ1-1; TRBD1 might be the D (6 bases). What was sequenced was peripheral blood. This receptor was taken from a woman in her 70s with acute or convalescent COVID-19. The CDR3 DNA reads as TGTGCCAGCAGTGAGAACAGGGAGAGAAACACTGAAGCTTTCTTT. Amino acids: CASSENRERNTEAFF.